This TCR beta chain came from a study of human T cells and chemical hapten exposure. The CDR3 spans 17 residues. In germline, CDR1 is MNHEY, CDR2 SVGAGI. V lost 0 bases to trimming and J lost 5 bases; unmatched junction nucleotides: 5. Specified time point: pre-sensitization, week 0. The treatment here: therapeutic diphenylcyclopropenone sensitization with weekly scalp DPC. This clonotype was recorded at least ten times. TCRdb redid the calling of the RACE reads with MiXCR, one entry per CDR3 protein. The sample has 380,000 or so distinct CDR3 sequences; around 5.5% are singletons. The chain is built from TRBV6-5 and TRBJ1-6; TRBD1 matches at 9 bases. The sample here was whole blood, taken in connection with sensitization to the hapten diphenylcyclopropenone (DPC). The sequence derives from a woman aged 18 to 35 with alopecia areata. Some clones in this sample may be carry-over from other donors' samples. CDR3 coding DNA: TGTGCCAGCAGTTACTCCGTACAGGGGGCCAATAATTCACCCCTCCACTTT. Residues: CASSYSVQGANNSPLHF.